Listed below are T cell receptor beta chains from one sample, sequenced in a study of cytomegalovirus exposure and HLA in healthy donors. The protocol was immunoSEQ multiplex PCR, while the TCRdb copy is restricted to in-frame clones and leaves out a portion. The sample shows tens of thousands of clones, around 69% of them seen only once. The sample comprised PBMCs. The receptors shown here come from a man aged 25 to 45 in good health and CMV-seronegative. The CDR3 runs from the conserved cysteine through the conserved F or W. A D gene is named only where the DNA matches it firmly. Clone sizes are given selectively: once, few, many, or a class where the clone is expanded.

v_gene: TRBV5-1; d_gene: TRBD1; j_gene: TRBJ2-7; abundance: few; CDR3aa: CASSSDRDGEQYF; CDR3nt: TGCGCCAGCAGCTCGGACAGGGACGGCGAGCAGTACTTC
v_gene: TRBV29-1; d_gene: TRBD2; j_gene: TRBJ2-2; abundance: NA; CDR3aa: CSVVTSGSRRELFF; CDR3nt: TGCAGCGTTGTAACTAGCGGGTCTAGACGGGAGCTGTTTTTT
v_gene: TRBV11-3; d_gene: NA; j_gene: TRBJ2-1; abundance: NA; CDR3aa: CASSRDNEQFF; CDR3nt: TGTGCCAGCAGCCGAGACAATGAGCAGTTCTTC
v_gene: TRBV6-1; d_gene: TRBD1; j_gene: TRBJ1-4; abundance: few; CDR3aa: CASSPGTAANEKLFF; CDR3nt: TGTGCCAGCAGTCCAGGGACAGCTGCCAATGAAAAACTGTTTTTT
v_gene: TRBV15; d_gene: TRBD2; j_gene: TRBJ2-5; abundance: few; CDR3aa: CATSSGLAGETQYF; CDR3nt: TGTGCCACCAGCAGCGGACTAGCGGGAGAGACCCAGTACTTC
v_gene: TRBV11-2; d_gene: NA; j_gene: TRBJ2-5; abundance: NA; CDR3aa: CASSLIGGFLGSGESQYF; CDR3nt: TGTGCCAGCAGCTTAATCGGGGGTTTCCTGGGGAGTGGGGAGAGCCAGTACTTC
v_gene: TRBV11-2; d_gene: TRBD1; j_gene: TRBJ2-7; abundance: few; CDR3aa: CASRGGTGGLNEQYF; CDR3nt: TGTGCCAGCAGGGGGGGGACAGGGGGTTTGAACGAGCAGTACTTC
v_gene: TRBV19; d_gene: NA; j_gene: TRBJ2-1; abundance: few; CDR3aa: CASSSGGGGNEQFF; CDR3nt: TGTGCCAGTAGTTCTGGAGGGGGGGGAAATGAGCAGTTCTTC
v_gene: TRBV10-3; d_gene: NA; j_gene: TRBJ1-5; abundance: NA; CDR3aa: CATNTGYGGNQPQHF; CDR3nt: TGTGCCACCAATACAGGGTACGGGGGCAATCAGCCCCAGCATTTT
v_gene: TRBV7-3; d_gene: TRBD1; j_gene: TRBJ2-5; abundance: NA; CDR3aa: CASSPSGGQGETQYF; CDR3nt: TGTGCCAGCAGCCCATCCGGGGGACAGGGGGAGACCCAGTACTTC
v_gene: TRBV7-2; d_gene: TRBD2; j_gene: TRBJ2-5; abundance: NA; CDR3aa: CASSLGLAGSRTQYF; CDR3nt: TGTGCCAGCAGCCTGGGACTAGCGGGTTCTCGGACCCAGTACTTC
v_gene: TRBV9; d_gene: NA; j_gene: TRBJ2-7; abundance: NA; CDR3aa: CASSVTTGSSYEQYF; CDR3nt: TGTGCCAGCAGCGTCACAACAGGAAGCTCCTACGAGCAGTACTTC
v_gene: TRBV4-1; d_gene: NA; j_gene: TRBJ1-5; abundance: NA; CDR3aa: CASSHQGFVNQPQHF; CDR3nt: TGCGCCAGCAGCCACCAGGGGTTCGTCAATCAGCCCCAGCATTTT
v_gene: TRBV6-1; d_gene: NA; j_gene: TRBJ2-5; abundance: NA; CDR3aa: CASSGGLGTQYF; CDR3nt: TGTGCCAGCAGTGGAGGTTTGGGGACCCAGTACTTC
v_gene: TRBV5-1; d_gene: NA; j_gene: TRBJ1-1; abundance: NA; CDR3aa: CASSLDQGMNTEAFF; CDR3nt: TGCGCCAGCAGCTTGGATCAGGGGATGAACACTGAAGCTTTCTTT
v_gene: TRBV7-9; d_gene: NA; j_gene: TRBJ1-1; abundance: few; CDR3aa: CASILNTEAFF; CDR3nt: TGTGCCAGCATACTCAACACTGAAGCTTTCTTT
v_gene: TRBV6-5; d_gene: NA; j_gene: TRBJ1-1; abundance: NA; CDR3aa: CASGRGYDTEAFF; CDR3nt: TGTGCCAGCGGCAGGGGATATGACACTGAAGCTTTCTTT
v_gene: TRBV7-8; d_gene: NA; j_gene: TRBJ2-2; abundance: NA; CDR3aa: CASSPMRQFTGELFF; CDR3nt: TGTGCCAGCAGCCCAATGAGACAGTTCACCGGGGAGCTGTTTTTT
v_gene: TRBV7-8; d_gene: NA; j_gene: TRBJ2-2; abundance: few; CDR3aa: CASSLFGRDGELFF; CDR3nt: TGTGCCAGCAGCTTATTTGGACGGGATGGGGAGCTGTTTTTT
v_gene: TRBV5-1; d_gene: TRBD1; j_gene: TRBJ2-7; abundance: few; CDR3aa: CASSVGGSYEQYF; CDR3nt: TGCGCCAGCAGCGTAGGGGGCAGCTACGAGCAGTACTTC
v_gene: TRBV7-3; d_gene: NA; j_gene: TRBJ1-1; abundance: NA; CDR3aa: CASSSGFNTEAFF; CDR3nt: TGTGCCAGCAGCTCAGGGTTTAACACTGAAGCTTTCTTT
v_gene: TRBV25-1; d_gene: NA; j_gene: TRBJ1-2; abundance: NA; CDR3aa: CASSGGGDYTF; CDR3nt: TGTGCCAGCAGTGGGGGGGGTGACTACACCTTC
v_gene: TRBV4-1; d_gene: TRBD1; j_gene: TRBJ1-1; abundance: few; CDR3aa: CASSQLDRVGTEAFF; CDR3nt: TGCGCCAGCAGCCAACTGGACAGGGTGGGGACTGAAGCTTTCTTT
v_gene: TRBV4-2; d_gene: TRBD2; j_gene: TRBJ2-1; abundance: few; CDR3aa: CASSQARGGRNEQFF; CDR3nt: TGTGCCAGCAGCCAAGCTCGGGGGGGCCGTAATGAGCAGTTCTTC
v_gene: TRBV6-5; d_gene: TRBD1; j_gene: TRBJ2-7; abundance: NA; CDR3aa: CASSRGTGIYEQYF; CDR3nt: TGTGCCAGCAGTAGAGGGACAGGGATCTACGAGCAGTACTTC
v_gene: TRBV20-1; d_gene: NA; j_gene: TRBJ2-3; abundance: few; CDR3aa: CSGQGAGTQYF; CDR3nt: TGCAGTGGTCAGGGAGCGGGTACGCAGTATTTT
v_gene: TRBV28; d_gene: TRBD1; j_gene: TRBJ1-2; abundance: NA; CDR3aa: CASRRDSYGYTF; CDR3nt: TGTGCCAGCAGACGGGACAGCTATGGCTACACCTTC
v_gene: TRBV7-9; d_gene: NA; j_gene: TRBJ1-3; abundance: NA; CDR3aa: CASSPRAGAGGNTIYF; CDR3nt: TGTGCCAGCAGCCCCCGCGCAGGGGCAGGTGGAAACACCATATATTTT
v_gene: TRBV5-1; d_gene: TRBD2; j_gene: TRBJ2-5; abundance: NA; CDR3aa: CASSPGTSGSEETQYF; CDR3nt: TGCGCCAGCAGCCCCGGGACTAGCGGGAGTGAAGAGACCCAGTACTTC
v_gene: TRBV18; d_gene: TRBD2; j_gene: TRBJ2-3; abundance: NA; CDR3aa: CASSPPGLAGPTDTQYF; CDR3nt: TGTGCCAGCTCACCACCGGGTCTAGCGGGGCCCACAGATACGCAGTATTTT
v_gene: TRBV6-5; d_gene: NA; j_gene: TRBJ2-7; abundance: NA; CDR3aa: CASSPSSYSYEQYF; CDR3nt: TGTGCCAGCAGTCCCTCCTCGTATTCCTACGAGCAGTACTTC
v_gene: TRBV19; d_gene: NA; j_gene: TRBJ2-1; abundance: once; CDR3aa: CASRDLGDYNEQFF; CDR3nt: TGTGCCAGTAGGGATCTGGGCGACTACAATGAGCAGTTCTTC
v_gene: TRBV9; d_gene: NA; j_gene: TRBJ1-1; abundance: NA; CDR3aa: CASGRGISEAFF; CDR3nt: TGTGCCAGCGGCAGGGGAATATCTGAAGCTTTCTTT
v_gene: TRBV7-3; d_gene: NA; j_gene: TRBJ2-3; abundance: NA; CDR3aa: CASSLWQGTDTQYF; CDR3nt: TGTGCCAGCAGCTTATGGCAGGGCACAGATACGCAGTATTTT